Detailed here is one T cell receptor beta chain. The authors incorporated unique molecular identifiers into the TCR beta cDNA libraries. MiXCR, run by TCRdb on the PCR reads, gives a single entry per CDR3 protein. The sample records more than 450,000 distinct CDR3 sequences, about a third being singletons. This specimen comes from a study of post-analysis software for immune sequencing data. The origin of this receptor is a girl aged 2 to 17 with multiple sclerosis. Sequences were obtained from blood.

This CDR3 is CASSPAKGTEAFF. The CDR3 DNA reads TGTGCCAGCTCACCAGCCAAGGGCACTGAAGCTTTCTTT. The rearrangement uses TRBV18 and TRBJ1-1; D gene ambiguous. V lost 2 bases and J lost 4, with 8 bases in between. There are 13 residues in the CDR3. The germline CDR1 and CDR2 sequences are KGHSH and LQKENI.